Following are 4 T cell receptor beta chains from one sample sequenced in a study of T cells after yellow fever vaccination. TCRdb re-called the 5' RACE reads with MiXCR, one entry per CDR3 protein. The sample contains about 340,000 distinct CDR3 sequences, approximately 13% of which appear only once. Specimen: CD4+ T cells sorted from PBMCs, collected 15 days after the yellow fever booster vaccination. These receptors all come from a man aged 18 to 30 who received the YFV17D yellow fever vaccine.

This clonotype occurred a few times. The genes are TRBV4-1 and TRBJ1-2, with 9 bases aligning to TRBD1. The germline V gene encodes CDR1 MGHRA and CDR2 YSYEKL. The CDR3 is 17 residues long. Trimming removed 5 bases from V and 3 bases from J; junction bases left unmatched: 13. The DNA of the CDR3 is TGCGCCAGCAGCAATAAGAACATCGGGACAGGGTACTATGGCTACACCTTC. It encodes CASSNKNIGTGYYGYTF.

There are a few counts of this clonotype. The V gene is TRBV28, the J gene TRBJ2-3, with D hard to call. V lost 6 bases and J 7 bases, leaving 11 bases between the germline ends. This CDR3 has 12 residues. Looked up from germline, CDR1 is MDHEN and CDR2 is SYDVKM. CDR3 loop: CASSRLEHTQYF. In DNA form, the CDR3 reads TGTGCCAGCAGCCGACTGGAGCATACGCAGTATTTT.

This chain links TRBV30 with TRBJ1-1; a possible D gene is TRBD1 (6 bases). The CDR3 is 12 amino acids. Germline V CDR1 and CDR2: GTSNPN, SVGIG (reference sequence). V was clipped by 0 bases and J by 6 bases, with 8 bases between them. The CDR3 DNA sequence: TGTGCCTGGAGTGTAGGGGGACCTGAAGCTTTCTTT. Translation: CAWSVGGPEAFF.

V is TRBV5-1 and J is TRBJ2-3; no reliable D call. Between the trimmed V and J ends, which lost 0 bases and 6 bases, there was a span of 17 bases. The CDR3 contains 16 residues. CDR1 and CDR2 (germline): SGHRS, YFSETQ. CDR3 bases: TGCGCCAGCAGCTTGGGACAAACGCCCTCGGGCGATACGCAGTATTTT. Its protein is CASSLGQTPSGDTQYF.